The 10 T cell receptor beta chains given below trace back to one sample, sequenced in a study of blood T cell repertoires in COVID-19. The repertoire was sequenced with immunoSEQ multiplex PCR; TCRdb's copy has only in-frame clones and lacks some. The repertoire holds roughly 180,000 clones, with about nine tenths as singletons. Sequencing was performed on peripheral blood. The source of these receptors is a woman aged 25 to 45 with acute or convalescent COVID-19.

This chain joins TRBV12-5 and TRBJ1-2; D is uncertain. Germline CDR1 reads LGHNT; CDR2 reads FRNRAP. The CDR3 extends over 17 amino acids. V gave up 1 base and J gave up 4 bases, with 19 bases separating them. CDR3 region: CASGLGLSSDGLYGYTF. The CDR3 DNA reads as TGTGCTAGTGGTTTGGGACTCTCATCGGACGGACTCTATGGCTACACCTTC.

This chain uses TRBV5-1 with TRBJ1-2; 8 bases align to TRBD1. From germline, CDR1 is SGHRS and CDR2 YFSETQ. The length of the CDR3 is 14 residues. J gave up 6 bases and V 1 base, and 5 bases lay outside the gene matches. The DNA for the CDR3 is TGCGCCAGCAGCTTGCCAGGGGGCGCCGATGGCTACACCTTC. Translating it yields CASSLPGGADGYTF.

The chain recombines TRBV29-1 with TRBJ2-5; 11 bases match TRBD2. This CDR3 comprises 14 residues. Trimming removed 7 bases from V and 2 bases from J; junction bases left unmatched: 6. CDR1 is SQVTM, CDR2 ANQGSEA, per germline. The CDR3 DNA follows: TGCAGCGGCATGGGACTAGCGGTGCAAGAGACCCAGTACTTC. Amino acid sequence: CSGMGLAVQETQYF.

The chain is built from TRBV25-1 and TRBJ1-1; D uncertain. V was trimmed by 7 bases and J by 1 base, leaving 4 bases between them. CDR1 and CDR2 from the germline V gene are MGHDK and SYGVNS. This CDR3 has 11 residues. CDR3 amino acids: CASTGNTEAFF. In nucleotides, the CDR3 is TGTGCCAGCACGGGGAACACTGAAGCTTTCTTT.

The chain is built from TRBV3-1 (or the pseudogene TRBV3-2) and TRBJ2-7; D not certain. V gave up 4 bases and J gave up 6 bases, with 10 bases separating them. From germline, CDR1 is LGHDT and CDR2 YNNKEL (reference sequence). The CDR3 runs 12 residues. CDR3 region: CASSPRHGEQYF. CDR3 bases: TGTGCCAGCAGCCCGCGGCACGGCGAGCAGTACTTC.

J is TRBJ2-3 and V is TRBV5-1; 8 nucleotides agree with TRBD2. The length of the CDR3 is 16 residues. Germline-derived CDR1 and CDR2 are SGHRS and YFSETQ. The junction had 13 bases not matched to a gene; V was cut back by 9 bases and J by 1 base. The DNA for the CDR3 is TGCGCCACCAAACCCACTAGCGGAGGAGGCACAGATACGCAGTATTTT. Protein: CATKPTSGGGTDTQYF.

The V gene is TRBV5-4, the J gene TRBJ2-3, with a weak D call TRBD2 (6 bases). This CDR3 comprises 15 residues. The germline V and J ends were trimmed by 0 bases and 6 bases, with 14 bases remaining between them. Germline assignment: CDR1 SGHNT and CDR2 YYREEE (reference sequence). The CDR3 DNA is TGTGCCAGCAGCTTGGTCGGGAGTATCATCGATACGCAGTATTTT. Residues: CASSLVGSIIDTQYF.

The genes are TRBV11-1 and TRBJ2-1, with a possible D match to TRBD2 (6 bases). There are 16 residues in the CDR3. With 1 base removed from V and 6 bases from J, the gap between germline ends came to 16 bases. Germline lookup yields CDR1 SGHAT and CDR2 FQDESV (reference sequence). CDR3 in amino acids: CASSLGVAGPGNEQFF. CDR3 coding DNA: TGTGCCAGCAGCTTAGGGGTGGCGGGGCCCGGCAATGAGCAGTTCTTC.

This clone came up a few times. This rearrangement joins TRBV30 to TRBJ1-2; TRBD1 is a possible D gene (5 bases). Trimming shortened V by 8 bases and J by 4 bases, and 14 bases separated the two germline ends. The CDR3 has 12 residues. In germline, CDR1 is GTSNPN, CDR2 SVGIG (reference sequence). CDR3 in DNA: TGTGCCGGGCGACAGTTTCCCTATGGCTACACCTTC. It is translated as CAGRQFPYGYTF.

The chain has TRBV5-6 and TRBJ2-1; D is uncertain. Germline values: CDR1 SGHDT, CDR2 YYEEEE. The V gene lost 0 bases and the J gene lost 6 bases, with 4 bases spanning the gap. This CDR3 spans 12 amino acids. The CDR3 here is CASSLVVNEQFF. The DNA of the CDR3 is TGTGCCAGCAGCTTGGTAGTCAATGAGCAGTTCTTC.